Following are 6 T cell receptor beta chains from one sample sequenced in a study of shared clonotypes between healthy human individuals. Sequencing was performed with immunoSEQ multiplex PCR; in TCRdb, only in-frame clones are kept and a portion is missing. The repertoire has roughly 2.2 million clones, 85% to 95% of them found once; the top ten carry 0.39%. The sample consisted of naive CD4+ T cells from PBMCs. Subset denoted: CD45RA+ positively selected. Source of these receptors: a man aged 18 to 29 in good health. Some clones in this sample may be carry-over from other donors' samples.

The J gene is TRBJ2-4, the V gene TRBV5-4; possible D gene TRBD2, 7 bases. From germline, CDR1 is SGHNT and CDR2 YYREEE (reference sequence). This CDR3 region has 16 residues. With 0 bases removed from V and 3 bases from J, the gap between germline ends came to 13 bases. The CDR3 DNA sequence: TGTGCCAGCAGCTTGGCGTTGGGGGGGCGCAAAAACATTCAGTACTTC. The encoded protein is CASSLALGGRKNIQYF.

In this sample, this clone turned up once. This sample also contains other DNA sequences that code for the same CDR3. The chain recombines TRBV19 with TRBJ1-5, with D tentatively TRBD1 (6 bases). Between the trimmed V and J ends, which lost 6 bases and 0 bases, there was a span of 12 bases. The CDR3 contains 15 residues. Germline CDR1 and CDR2: LNHDA and SQIVND (reference sequence). Here the CDR3 DNA reads TGTGCCAGTAGGATACAGGGAAATAGCAATCAGCCCCAGCATTTT. Translation: CASRIQGNSNQPQHF.

This chain uses TRBV6-1 with TRBJ2-4; TRBD1 matches 7 bases. The germline V gene encodes CDR1 MNHNS and CDR2 SASEGT. This CDR3 is built from 16 residues. V shed 3 bases, J shed 0 bases, and the junction held 5 bases outside the gene matches. The CDR3 loop reads CASSEGQFLAKNIQYF. The CDR3 coding sequence is TGTGCCAGCAGTGAGGGACAGTTTCTAGCCAAAAACATTCAGTACTTC.

The J gene is TRBJ2-3, the V gene TRBV5-6, with 9 bases matching TRBD2. In germline, CDR1 is SGHDT, CDR2 YYEEEE. CDR3 size: 17 residues. J was trimmed by 2 bases and V by 4 bases; bases with no gene match: 11. CDR3 bases: TGTGCCAGCAGCCGATTCGGGGGCGGGAGGGCCACAGATACGCAGTATTTT. It codes for CASSRFGGGRATDTQYF.

The CDR3 spells CASSPGTSKSTDTQYF. The CDR3 DNA reads TGTGCCAGCAGCCCCGGGACTAGTAAAAGCACAGATACGCAGTATTTT. The V call is TRBV7-2, the J call TRBJ2-3; 8 bases map to TRBD2. With V trimmed by 5 bases and J by 0 bases, 7 bases remained unmatched. The V gene's germline CDR1 is SGHTA and CDR2 FQGNSA. CDR3 length: 16 residues.

The chain uses TRBV27 and TRBJ1-1; the D is unclear. V was shortened by 5 bases and J by 1 base, with 14 bases between the two germline ends. Germline V CDR1 and CDR2: MNHEY, SMNVEV (reference sequence). The length of the CDR3 is 15 residues. As DNA, the CDR3 is TGTGCCAGCAGTCAGTTTGGCAGGTCGAACACTGAAGCTTTCTTT. This sequence encodes CASSQFGRSNTEAFF.